Listed here are 19 T cell receptor beta chains from one sample, sequenced in a study of cytomegalovirus exposure and HLA in healthy donors. With 60 Vbeta and 13 Jbeta primers, the PCR was carried out. Profiling relied on immunoSEQ multiplex PCR, and the TCRdb table lists in-frame clones only, not all of them. The table records around 150,000 clones, approximately 9% of them present only once. The sequencing sample was made of PBMCs. Receptors originate from a woman in her thirties or forties in good health and CMV-seropositive.

Only a few counts were recorded for this clone. J is TRBJ2-3 and V is TRBV5-6; the D is unclear. CDR1 SGHDT and CDR2 YYEEEE come from the germline V gene. The CDR3 has 15 amino acids. Trimming removed 5 bases from V and 0 bases from J, with 13 bases in between. DNA of the CDR3: TGTGCCAGCAGTGTCTGGGCGTCTAGCACAGATACGCAGTATTTT. Translation gives CASSVWASSTDTQYF.

This clone has a handful of counts. The chain uses TRBV2 and TRBJ1-2, with TRBD1 as a possible D gene (5 bases). CDR1 and CDR2 from the germline V gene are SNHLY and FYNNEI. CDR3 length: 15 residues. The V gene lost 4 bases and the J gene lost 2 bases, with 14 bases spanning the gap. CDR3 sequence reads: CASSVQGTNNYGYTF. CDR3 coding DNA: TGTGCCAGCAGTGTCCAGGGCACAAACAACTATGGCTACACCTTC.

This clone appeared a few times. The chain joins TRBV7-8 to TRBJ2-5; 7 bases fit TRBD2. Trimming took 5 bases from V and 2 from J; bases not matched to a gene: 5. The CDR3 loop spans 14 amino acids. Germline V gene data show CDR1 as SGHVS and CDR2 as FQNEAQ. The CDR3: CASSELAFQETQYF. The DNA of the CDR3 is TGTGCCAGCAGCGAACTAGCGTTTCAAGAGACCCAGTACTTC.

The CDR3 DNA is TGTGCCATCACCAGTCTAGCGGGGGGTTACAATGAGCAGTTCTTC. Residues: CAITSLAGGYNEQFF. The chain employs TRBV10-3 and TRBJ2-1, with 11 positions matching TRBD2. Germline V gene sequence: CDR1 ENHRY, CDR2 SYGVKD. V lost 7 bases and J lost 4; bases outside the gene matches: 6. There are 15 residues in the CDR3.

This clone was observed a few times. V usage is TRBV19 and J usage is TRBJ2-7; 10 bases are shared with TRBD1. In germline, CDR1 is LNHDA, CDR2 SQIVND (reference sequence). J gave up 4 bases and V 6 bases, and 12 bases lay outside the gene matches. The CDR3 runs to 16 residues. The CDR3 sequence: CASSPTPGQGLYEQYF. CDR3 bases: TGTGCCAGTAGCCCAACCCCGGGACAGGGGCTGTACGAGCAGTACTTC.

The sample holds a few counts of this clone. J is TRBJ2-7 and V is TRBV2; 7 bases line up with TRBD1. Germline CDR1 and CDR2: SNHLY and FYNNEI. The CDR3 totals 15 residues. The V segment lost 4 bases and the J segment 3 bases; nucleotides outside the gene matches: 9. In DNA, the CDR3 is TGTGCCAGCAGTGTGGTAGGGGGCGCCAGCTACGAGCAGTACTTC. Protein sequence: CASSVVGGASYEQYF. The complete variable domain, with remaining parts taken from reference TRBV2 and TRBJ2-7, reads EPEVTQTPSHQVTQMGQEVILRCVPISNHLYFYWYRQILGQKVEFLVSFYNNEISEKSEIFDDQFSVERPDGSNFTLKIRSTKLEDSAMYFCASSVVGGASYEQYFGPGTRLTVT.

The table lists this clone with a few counts. In DNA, the CDR3 is TGTGCCAGCAGCTTTCCTTCGACTAGCGGGGGGGCATATACCGGGGAGCTGTTTTTT. This encodes CASSFPSTSGGAYTGELFF. The V call is TRBV5-6, the J call TRBJ2-2; 14 bases agree with TRBD2. The CDR3 is 19 amino acids. Germline lookup yields CDR1 SGHDT and CDR2 YYEEEE. After removal of 2 bases from V and 5 bases from J, the junction contained 11 bases not matched to a gene.

In nucleotides, the CDR3 is TGTGCCAGCAGCGCCCGGACCGGACTTAGGAATGAAAAACTGTTTTTT. Its protein is CASSARTGLRNEKLFF. The rearrangement uses TRBV5-4 and TRBJ1-4; no firm D call. V was shortened by 4 bases and J by 5 bases, with 18 bases between the two germline ends. The V gene's germline CDR1 is SGHNT and CDR2 YYREEE (reference sequence). The CDR3 is made up of 16 amino acids.

This clone was seen a handful of times. The rearrangement joins TRBV5-1 to TRBJ2-1, with a possible D match to TRBD1 (6 bases). The CDR3 sequence is 12 residues long. Germline CDR1 is SGHRS and CDR2 is YFSETQ. Trimming pared 7 bases from V and 10 bases from J, leaving 15 bases between. CDR3 loop: CASGGGGMEQFF. DNA for the CDR3: TGCGCCAGCGGGGGCGGTGGAATGGAGCAGTTCTTC.

This chain links TRBV9 with TRBJ2-2; TRBD2 aligns across 7 bases. Germline V gene lookup returns CDR1 SGDLS and CDR2 YYNGEE. J was trimmed by 4 bases and V by 0 bases; bases with no gene match: 3. This CDR3 has 15 residues. For the CDR3, the DNA is TGTGCCAGCAGCGTAGGAGCGGGGTTCACCGGGGAGCTGTTTTTT. Translation: CASSVGAGFTGELFF.

Of note for this clone: This same CDR3 is encoded by further DNA sequences in the sample. This sequence joins TRBV5-6 and TRBJ1-5, with D perhaps matching TRBD1 (6 bases). From germline, CDR1 is SGHDT and CDR2 YYEEEE. The CDR3 is made up of 14 amino acids. Trimming took 4 bases from V and 6 from J, leaving 14 bases between them. CDR3 nucleotides: TGTGCCAGCAGCCCGGGGGGCAGGGCTCAGCCCCAGCATTTT. Its protein product is CASSPGGRAQPQHF.

This clone was observed a handful of times. The chain links TRBV4-1 to TRBJ2-7; 9 bases line up with TRBD1. Germline V gives CDR1 MGHRA, CDR2 YSYEKL. CDR3 length equals 14 residues. V lost 5 bases to trimming and J lost 2 bases; unmatched junction nucleotides: 4. This chain's CDR3 is CASSEGQGTYEQYF. The CDR3, as DNA: TGCGCCAGCAGCGAAGGACAGGGGACCTACGAGCAGTACTTC.

CDR3 coding DNA: TGTGCCAGCAGCCCTAACAGGGGAATTCAGCCCCAGCATTTT. It yields the protein CASSPNRGIQPQHF. This chain links TRBV7-2 with TRBJ1-5, with 7 nucleotides matching TRBD1. J was trimmed by 6 bases and V by 5 bases; bases with no gene match: 7. The CDR3 is made up of 14 amino acids. The germline V gene encodes CDR1 SGHTA and CDR2 FQGNSA.

V usage is TRBV4-3 and J usage is TRBJ1-6; the D gene is possibly TRBD1 (6 bases). Trimming took 4 bases from V and 7 from J, leaving 11 bases between them. This CDR3 is 14 amino acids long. Per the germline V gene, CDR1 is LGHNA and CDR2 is YSLEER. The CDR3 DNA follows: TGCGCCAGCAGCCTGACAGGCCCCAATTCACCCCTCCACTTT. This sequence encodes CASSLTGPNSPLHF.

This clone turned up a few times. The chain combines TRBV5-6 with TRBJ2-5; TRBD1 is a possible D gene (5 bases). The closer fit of TRBJ2-7 to the DNA end suggests the J call may be wrong. This CDR3 contains 13 residues. Germline CDR1 reads SGHDT; CDR2 reads YYEEEE. The CDR3 nucleotides read TGTGCCAGCGGAAGACAGAGTGGTCCCGAGCAGTACTTC. It encodes CASGRQSGPEQYF.

J is TRBJ1-5 and V is TRBV10-3, with 8 bases fitting TRBD1. Trimming removed 0 bases from V and 7 bases from J; junction bases left unmatched: 8. Germline CDR1 ENHRY, CDR2 SYGVKD. The length of the CDR3 is 16 residues. The CDR3 here is CAISESAGGFRQPQHF. As DNA, the CDR3 is TGTGCCATCAGTGAGTCGGCAGGGGGCTTCAGGCAGCCCCAGCATTTT.

V usage is TRBV27 and J usage is TRBJ1-2; TRBD1 might be the D (6 bases). Germline CDR1 MNHEY, CDR2 SMNVEV (reference sequence). Deletions cut 2 bases from V and 8 bases from J, with 18 bases between. The CDR3 spans 15 residues. CDR3 coding DNA: TGTGCCAGCAGTTTAGACGGGAAAAATAGGGGGGGCTACACCTTC. Translation gives CASSLDGKNRGGYTF.

The gene calls are TRBV6-4 and TRBJ1-1, with a possible D match to TRBD1 (6 bases). Germline CDR1 MRHNA, CDR2 SNTAGT. Trimming pared 5 bases from V and 1 base from J, leaving 8 bases between. The CDR3 length is 13 residues. CDR3 in amino acids: CASSPGQNTEAFF. DNA for the CDR3: TGTGCCAGCAGTCCGGGACAGAACACTGAAGCTTTCTTT.

This clone has more than one count but fewer than ten. The V and J genes are TRBV9 and TRBJ1-2, with TRBD1 matching 12 bases. CDR1 and CDR2 from the germline V gene are SGDLS and YYNGEE. V lost 2 bases, J lost 8 bases, and 7 bases stayed unmatched. The CDR3 extends over 15 amino acids. The CDR3 protein is CASSVGDRGQEGYTF. CDR3 sequence (DNA): TGTGCCAGCAGCGTGGGGGACAGGGGGCAAGAAGGCTACACCTTC.